Below are 18 T cell receptor beta chains sequenced from a single sample in a study of regulatory T cells in long-lasting Graves disease. In building TCR beta libraries, iRepertoire HTBI primers were used together with Arm-PCR of CDR3 regions. TCRdb itself ran the multiplex PCR reads through MiXCR, one entry per CDR3 protein. This repertoire shows around 400,000 distinct CDR3 sequences, 15% found once; its top ten account for approximately 7.8%. Time point given: newly diagnosed GD, antithyroid drugs for less than 3 months. PBMC-derived RNA was used for the TCR library. These records were also assigned to another study, of T cells in Graves' hyperthyroidism and ophthalmopathy.

The sequenced sample was peripheral blood mononuclear cells (PBMCs), obtained at new diagnosis, from a patient treated with antithyroid drugs. Source of these receptors: a woman in her 40s with Graves disease.

In its sample, this clonotype was seen a few times. The genes are TRBV19 and TRBJ2-7; D gene unclear. This CDR3 has 14 amino acids. Germline V gives CDR1 LNHDA, CDR2 SQIVND (reference sequence). Between the trimmed V and J ends, which lost 1 base and 3 bases, there was a span of 10 bases. The CDR3 reads CASSIGPRNYEQYF. The CDR3 coding sequence is TGTGCCAGTAGTATAGGCCCTAGGAACTACGAGCAGTACTTC.

As for this clonotype: A clone one base away is much larger, so this may be a read error. J is TRBJ1-1 and V is TRBV5-5; D ambiguous. V was pared by 2 bases and J by 1 base, with 6 bases between. The CDR3 spans 13 residues. Germline V gives CDR1 SGHKS, CDR2 YYEKEE (reference sequence). CDR3 nucleotides: TGTGCCAGCAGCTTTTGGGGGAACACTGAAGCTTTCTTT. Its translation is CASSFWGNTEAFF. The entire variable domain, with the rest obtained from reference TRBV5-5 and TRBJ1-1, is as follows: DAGVTQSPTHLIKTRGQQVTLRCSPISGHKSVSWYQQVLGQGPQFIFQYYEKEERGRGNFPDRFSARQFPNYSSELNVNALLLGDSALYLCASSFWGNTEAFFGQGTRLTVV.

This chain uses TRBV27 with TRBJ2-4; 10 bases map to TRBD1. V gave up 9 bases and J gave up 6 bases; unmatched junction bases: 8. This CDR3 is 14 amino acids long. Germline-derived CDR1 and CDR2 are MNHEY and SMNVEV (reference sequence). This CDR3 reads CARGGQGKRNIQYF. CDR3 bases: TGTGCCAGAGGGGGACAGGGGAAGAGAAACATTCAGTACTTC.

The rearrangement uses TRBV4-1 and TRBJ1-4; no clear D. The CDR3 has 16 amino acids. V lost 0 bases, J lost 6 bases, and 14 bases lay in between. In germline, CDR1 is MGHRA, CDR2 YSYEKL. The CDR3 region is CASSQDRGQVYEKLFF. In DNA form, the CDR3 reads TGCGCCAGCAGCCAAGATAGAGGGCAGGTGTATGAAAAACTGTTTTTT.

In this sample, this clonotype turned up many times. The DNA for the CDR3 is TGTGCCAGCAGTTTAGCAAAGGGTTTTGGCATTCAGTACTTC. Its protein product is CASSLAKGFGIQYF. The V call is TRBV12-3 or TRBV12-4, the J call TRBJ2-4, with D unresolved. This CDR3 contains 14 residues. The V end was cut by 0 bases, the J end by 9 bases, with 12 bases between.

This clonotype has at least ten counts. The V gene is TRBV28, the J gene TRBJ1-5, with D tentatively TRBD1 (5 bases). The V gene's germline CDR1 is MDHEN and CDR2 SYDVKM. The V end was cut by 1 base, the J end by 4 bases, with 17 bases between. There are 17 residues in the CDR3. The CDR3 bases are TGTGCCAGCAGTTTATACGTTCGTCTGGGGCAGAATCAGCCCCAGCATTTT. It translates to CASSLYVRLGQNQPQHF.

This clonotype was picked up many times. The chain links TRBV3-1 to TRBJ2-1; the D gene is possibly TRBD2 (5 bases). V gave up 1 base and J gave up 0 bases, with 13 bases separating them. The CDR3 runs to 17 residues. CDR1 LGHDT and CDR2 YNNKEL come from the germline V gene (reference sequence). The CDR3 sequence is CASSQGEQRSSYNEQFF. CDR3 DNA sequence: TGTGCCAGCAGCCAAGGGGAGCAGCGGAGCTCCTACAATGAGCAGTTCTTC.

This clonotype was counted at least ten times. J is TRBJ1-5 and V is TRBV28, with TRBD1 matching 8 bases. CDR1 is MDHEN and CDR2 is SYDVKM in the germline V gene. The V and J ends lost 10 bases and 2 bases, in that order; junction bases with no gene match: 16. This CDR3 has 17 amino acids. The chain's CDR3 is CANPLRGRNMGNQPQHF. In nucleotides, the CDR3 is TGTGCCAACCCTCTCAGGGGGCGGAATATGGGCAATCAGCCCCAGCATTTT.

This clonotype was seen repeatedly, ten times or more. The V and J genes are TRBV7-2 and TRBJ2-3, with 8 bases fitting TRBD2. The germline gives CDR1 SGHTA, CDR2 FQGNSA. The V segment lost 4 bases and the J segment 14 bases; nucleotides outside the gene matches: 11. The CDR3 totals 13 residues. In DNA, the CDR3 is TGTGCCAGCAGCTCCGGGGGGGCCAGCCCTAGGTATTTT. Translated: CASSSGGASPRYF.

DNA of the CDR3: TGTGCCAGCAGAGCAGGGTCTAGTGACTACAATGAGCAGTTCTTC. As protein: CASRAGSSDYNEQFF. The chain has TRBV5-4 and TRBJ2-1, with D possibly being TRBD1 (5 bases). The CDR3 runs to 15 residues. The germline V gene encodes CDR1 SGHNT and CDR2 YYREEE (reference sequence). Trimming stripped 5 bases from V and 3 bases from J, with 15 bases between. The full variable domain, with the rest looked up from reference TRBV5-4 and TRBJ2-1, is ETGVTQSPTHLIKTRGQQVTLRCSSQSGHNTVSWYQQALGQGPQFIFQYYREEENGRGNFPPRFSGLQFPNYSSELNVNALELDDSALYLCASRAGSSDYNEQFFGPGTRLTVL.

This clonotype appeared many times. V is TRBV12-3 or TRBV12-4 and J is TRBJ2-7; tentatively, D is TRBD2 (7 bases). There are 14 residues in the CDR3. V gave up 3 bases and J gave up 4 bases, with 13 bases separating them. CDR3 protein: CASSLRGPGYEQYF. DNA for the CDR3: TGTGCCAGCAGTTTGCGGGGGCCGGGTTACGAGCAGTACTTC.

This clonotype occurred many times. The chain uses TRBV7-8 and TRBJ2-7; 11 bases map to TRBD2. The V gene's germline CDR1 is SGHVS and CDR2 FQNEAQ. The CDR3 loop spans 16 amino acids. V gave up 1 base and J gave up 1 base; unmatched junction bases: 3. The CDR3 reads CASSLVSGRASYEQYF. CDR3 coding DNA: TGTGCCAGCAGCTTAGTTAGCGGGAGGGCTTCCTACGAGCAGTACTTC. Supplemented by reference TRBV7-8 and TRBJ2-7, the full variable domain reads GAGVSQSPRYKVAKRGQDVALRCDPISGHVSLFWYQQALGQGPEFLTYFQNEAQLDKSGLPSDRFFAERPEGSVSTLKIQRTQQEDSAVYLCASSLVSGRASYEQYFGPGTRLTVT.

CDR3 region: CASQQAYSNYEQYF. The CDR3 DNA sequence: TGTGCCAGCCAACAGGCATACTCAAACTACGAGCAGTACTTC. The chain combines TRBV28 with TRBJ2-7, with a possible D match to TRBD1 (5 bases). Germline V lookup: CDR1 MDHEN, CDR2 SYDVKM. Trimming cost V 8 bases and J 3 bases, with 17 bases left between them. This CDR3 spans 14 amino acids.

This chain uses TRBV3-1 with TRBJ2-7; perhaps TRBD2 as D (5 bases). Per germline, CDR1 LGHDT and CDR2 YNNKEL (reference sequence). The germline V and J ends were trimmed by 0 bases and 2 bases, with 14 bases remaining between them. The CDR3 contains 16 residues. CDR3 sequence (DNA): TGTGCCAGCAGCCAAGATCTTAGCGAAAGGACCTACGAGCAGTACTTC. Its protein product is CASSQDLSERTYEQYF.

This clonotype was found many times. One end of the junction fails to match germline, which may point to a read error. The V and J genes are TRBV2 and TRBJ2-7; 7 bases fit TRBD1. The length of the CDR3 is 13 residues. CDR1 and CDR2 (germline): SNHLY, FYNNEI. The CDR3 protein is CASSPMGQTNEVF. The CDR3 nucleotides read TGTGCCAGCAGTCCGATGGGACAGACAAATGAAGTGTTC.

This clonotype was counted at least ten times. The chain couples TRBV29-1 to TRBJ2-1; D perhaps matches TRBD1 (6 bases). Looked up from germline, CDR1 is SQVTM and CDR2 is ANQGSEA. The CDR3 has 14 residues. Trimming stripped 2 bases from V and 5 bases from J, with 13 bases between. The CDR3 spells CSVESGTQNNEQFF. As DNA, the CDR3 is TGCAGCGTTGAATCAGGGACACAGAACAATGAGCAGTTCTTC.

This clonotype was recorded at least ten times. The chain links TRBV19 to TRBJ2-3; D is unclear. Between the trimmed V and J ends, which lost 5 bases and 3 bases, there was a span of 12 bases. Germline V CDR1 and CDR2: LNHDA, SQIVND (reference sequence). The length of the CDR3 is 14 residues. The CDR3 region is CASSSSPSTDTQYF. The CDR3 DNA sequence: TGTGCCAGTAGTTCCTCCCCATCTACAGATACGCAGTATTTT.

The chain combines TRBV28 with TRBJ2-7; TRBD1 aligns across 7 bases. The CDR3 extends over 16 amino acids. Trimming at V came to 0 bases and at J to 3 bases, leaving 8 bases not matched to a gene. Germline V CDR1 and CDR2: MDHEN, SYDVKM. The CDR3 reads CASSLWTGTDDYEQYF. In DNA form, the CDR3 reads TGTGCCAGCAGTTTATGGACCGGGACAGACGACTACGAGCAGTACTTC.